This T cell receptor (beta chain) was captured by sequencing in a study of CD8+CD57+ T cells in acquired aplastic anemia. As for the study in general: Sorted CD4+ and CD8+ cells yielded DNA averaging around 3.5 ug. Healthy donor CD4+ cell samples had a mean of around 9.9 million reads. Study-wide points: In CD8+ cells, Simpson's diversity showed no significant difference between patients and controls. Patients and controls shared roughly 30 CD8+ CDR3 sequences, which appeared highly expressed in patients and within their immunodominant clones.

This clonotype has at least ten counts. Its antigen is not identified. Template material for TCR beta VDJ and CDR3 profiling consisted of genomic DNA. TCRdb fed the reads into MiXCR, producing one record per CDR3 protein. The sample shows some 220,000 distinct CDR3 sequences, 30% to 40% of them seen only once. V gave up 5 bases and J gave up 5 bases, with 9 bases separating them. This CDR3 comprises 12 residues. Looked up from germline, CDR1 is SEHNR and CDR2 is FQNEAQ (reference sequence). This chain connects TRBV7-9 to TRBJ1-2; D not resolved. This clonotype originated in a human donor in good health, serving as a control. The sequenced sample consisted of sorted CD4+, CD8+, or CD8+CD57+ T cells (not recorded which) from PBMCs. CDR3 bases: TGTGCCAGCAGCCTTAACCTATATGGCTACACCTTC. This sequence encodes CASSLNLYGYTF.